One and the same sample provided the 8 T cell receptor beta chains below, sequenced in a study of T cell responses to AZD1222 COVID-19 vaccine. Using immunoSEQ multiplex PCR, the repertoire was profiled, and TCRdb retains in-frame clones only, with some absent. The sample has around 140,000 clones; 91% are singletons. Material: peripheral blood, obtained 28 days after the second AZD1222 dose. These receptors all stem from an adult who received the AZD1222 COVID-19 vaccine.

The genes are TRBV6-5 and TRBJ1-2; D is undetermined. The V end lost 2 bases, the J end lost 2 bases, and 6 bases lay between the germline ends. CDR1 and CDR2 (germline): MNHEY, SVGAGI. This CDR3 is 13 amino acids long. The CDR3 here is CASSYVKNYGYTF. DNA of the CDR3: TGTGCCAGCAGTTACGTTAAAAACTATGGCTACACCTTC.

This chain joins TRBV15 and TRBJ2-7; D call uncertain. The germline V and J ends were trimmed by 0 bases and 11 bases, with 5 bases remaining between them. CDR1 LNHNV and CDR2 YYDKDF come from the germline V gene (reference sequence). This CDR3 is built from 10 residues. The DNA of the CDR3 is TGTGCCACCAGCAGAGAAGGAGAGTACTTC. As protein: CATSREGEYF.

The rearrangement uses TRBV5-4 and TRBJ2-1, with 14 bases fitting TRBD2. This CDR3 is built from 15 residues. Germline CDR1 and CDR2: SGHNT and YYREEE (reference sequence). V gave up 4 bases and J gave up 8 bases; unmatched junction bases: 5. In nucleotides, the CDR3 is TGTGCCAGCAGCCGGGGGACTAGCGGGAGTGATGAGCAGTTCTTC. Protein product: CASSRGTSGSDEQFF.

The chain links TRBV6-5 to TRBJ1-2; D is uncertain. V was cut by 7 bases and J by 5 bases, with 14 bases left in between. The germline V gene has CDR1 MNHEY and CDR2 SVGAGI. The CDR3 runs to 13 residues. DNA for the CDR3: TGTGCCAGCAACGCCGACGCCAATTATGGCTACACCTTC. It yields the protein CASNADANYGYTF.

The rearrangement uses TRBV11-3 and TRBJ2-3; D ambiguous. Germline V gene sequence: CDR1 SGHNT, CDR2 YENEEA. The CDR3 consists of 14 residues. V lost 5 bases and J lost 6, with 15 bases in between. The CDR3 bases are TGTGCCAGCAGCGAACGGACGGAATCGGATACGCAGTATTTT. It codes for CASSERTESDTQYF.

The rearrangement links TRBV7-8 to TRBJ1-6; D call uncertain. The V gene lost 1 base and the J gene lost 6 bases, with 10 bases spanning the gap. Germline assignment: CDR1 SGHVS and CDR2 FQNEAQ. CDR3 length: 15 amino acids. The CDR3 spells CASSLDRPLNSPLHF. The CDR3 nucleotides read TGTGCCAGCAGCTTAGATAGACCGCTTAATTCACCCCTCCACTTT.

The rearrangement joins TRBV5-6 to TRBJ1-1; 10 bases fit TRBD1. Germline V lookup: CDR1 SGHDT, CDR2 YYEEEE. The CDR3 is made up of 14 amino acids. With 4 bases clipped from V and 4 bases from J, the junction kept 4 bases outside the gene matches. DNA for the CDR3: TGTGCCAGCAGCGAGACAGGGGGCGGCACTGAAGCTTTCTTT. Translated: CASSETGGGTEAFF.

The J gene is TRBJ2-7, the V gene TRBV29-1; maybe TRBD1 (6 bases). Trimming left V 4 bases short and J 2 bases short, with 15 bases between. CDR3 size: 14 residues. Germline loops: CDR1 SQVTM, CDR2 ANQGSEA. This CDR3 reads CSVVRTDPAYEQYF. The CDR3 DNA reads as TGCAGCGTTGTTAGGACAGATCCCGCCTACGAGCAGTACTTC.